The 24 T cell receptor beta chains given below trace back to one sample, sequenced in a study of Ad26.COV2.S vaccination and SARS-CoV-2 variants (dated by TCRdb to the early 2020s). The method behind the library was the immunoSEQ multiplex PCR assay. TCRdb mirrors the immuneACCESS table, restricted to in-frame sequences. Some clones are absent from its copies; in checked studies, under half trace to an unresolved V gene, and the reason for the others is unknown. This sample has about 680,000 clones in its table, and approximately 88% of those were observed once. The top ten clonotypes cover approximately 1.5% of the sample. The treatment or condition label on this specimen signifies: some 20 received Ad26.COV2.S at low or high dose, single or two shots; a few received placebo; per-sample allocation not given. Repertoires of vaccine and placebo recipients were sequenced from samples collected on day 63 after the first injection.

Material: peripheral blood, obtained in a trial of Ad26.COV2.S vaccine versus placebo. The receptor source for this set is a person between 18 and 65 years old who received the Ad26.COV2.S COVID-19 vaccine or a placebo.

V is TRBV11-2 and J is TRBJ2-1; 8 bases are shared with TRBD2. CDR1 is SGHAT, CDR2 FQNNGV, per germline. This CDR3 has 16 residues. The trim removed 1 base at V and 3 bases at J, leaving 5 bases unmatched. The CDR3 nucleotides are TGTGCCAGCAGCTTAGTCGGGGGGGGTAACTACAATGAGCAGTTCTTC. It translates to CASSLVGGGNYNEQFF.

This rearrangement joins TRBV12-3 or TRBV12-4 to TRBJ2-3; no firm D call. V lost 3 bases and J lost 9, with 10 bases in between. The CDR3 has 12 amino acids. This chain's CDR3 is CASSLGGGTQYF. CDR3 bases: TGTGCCAGCAGTTTGGGCGGTGGGACGCAGTATTTT.

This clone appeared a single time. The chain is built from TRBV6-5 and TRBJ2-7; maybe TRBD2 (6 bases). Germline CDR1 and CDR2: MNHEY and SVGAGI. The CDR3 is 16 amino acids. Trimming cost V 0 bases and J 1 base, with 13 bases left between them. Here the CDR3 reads CASSYSQTGGSYEQYF. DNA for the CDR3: TGTGCCAGCAGTTACTCCCAAACAGGAGGGTCCTACGAGCAGTACTTC.

CDR3 protein: CASSGGWGTDQETQYF. The CDR3, as DNA: TGTGCCAGCAGTGGGGGGTGGGGGACAGATCAAGAGACCCAGTACTTC. This sequence joins TRBV27 and TRBJ2-5; a possible D gene is TRBD1 (7 bases). From germline, CDR1 is MNHEY and CDR2 SMNVEV (reference sequence). The V and J ends lost 5 bases and 2 bases respectively, with 18 bases between them. This CDR3 region has 16 residues.

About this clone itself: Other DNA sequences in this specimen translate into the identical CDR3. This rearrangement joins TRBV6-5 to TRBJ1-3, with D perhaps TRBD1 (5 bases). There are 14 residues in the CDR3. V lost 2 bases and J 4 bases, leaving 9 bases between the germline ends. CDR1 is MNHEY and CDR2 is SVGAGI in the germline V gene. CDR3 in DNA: TGTGCCAGCAGTTACGGGGGGTCAGGAAACACCATATATTTT. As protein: CASSYGGSGNTIYF.

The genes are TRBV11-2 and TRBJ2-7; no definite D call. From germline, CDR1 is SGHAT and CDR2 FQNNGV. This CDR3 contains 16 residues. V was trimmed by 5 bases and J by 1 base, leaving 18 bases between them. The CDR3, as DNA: TGTGCCAGCAGCCTACGGTCCGCCTTCCCTTCCTACGAGCAGTACTTC. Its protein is CASSLRSAFPSYEQYF.

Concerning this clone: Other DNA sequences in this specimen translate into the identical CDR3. The CDR3 is CASRGDRVAYEQYF. The CDR3 nucleotides are TGTGCCAGCAGGGGGGACAGGGTGGCCTACGAGCAGTACTTC. The chain employs TRBV6-5 and TRBJ2-7, with TRBD1 matching 9 bases. The CDR3 is 14 residues long. Germline V lookup: CDR1 MNHEY, CDR2 SVGAGI. Trimming at V came to 6 bases and at J to 2 bases, leaving 5 bases not matched to a gene.

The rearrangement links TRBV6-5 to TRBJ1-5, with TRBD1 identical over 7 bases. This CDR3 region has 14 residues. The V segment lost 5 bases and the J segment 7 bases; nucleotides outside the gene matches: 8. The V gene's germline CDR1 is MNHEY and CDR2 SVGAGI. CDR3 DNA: TGTGCCAGCAGTAAGGACAGGCTAAGCCAGCCCCAGCATTTT. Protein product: CASSKDRLSQPQHF.

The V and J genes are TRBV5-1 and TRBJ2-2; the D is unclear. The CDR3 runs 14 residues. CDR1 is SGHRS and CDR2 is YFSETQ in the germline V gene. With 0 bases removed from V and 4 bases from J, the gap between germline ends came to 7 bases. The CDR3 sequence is CASSLASSTGELFF. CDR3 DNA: TGCGCCAGCAGCTTGGCCAGCAGCACCGGGGAGCTGTTTTTT. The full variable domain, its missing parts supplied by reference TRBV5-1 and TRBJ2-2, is KAGVTQTPRYLIKTRGQQVTLSCSPISGHRSVSWYQQTPGQGLQFLFEYFSETQRNKGNFPGRFSGRQFSNSRSEMNVSTLELGDSALYLCASSLASSTGELFFGEGSRLTVL.

The CDR3 protein is CASSLPDSYNTF. CDR3 bases: TGCGCCAGCAGCTTGCCGGACAGCTACAACACCTTC. This chain connects TRBV5-1 to TRBJ1-2; tentatively, D is TRBD1 (6 bases). The germline V gene has CDR1 SGHRS and CDR2 YFSETQ. V was pared by 1 base and J by 12 bases, with 13 bases between. This CDR3 spans 12 amino acids.

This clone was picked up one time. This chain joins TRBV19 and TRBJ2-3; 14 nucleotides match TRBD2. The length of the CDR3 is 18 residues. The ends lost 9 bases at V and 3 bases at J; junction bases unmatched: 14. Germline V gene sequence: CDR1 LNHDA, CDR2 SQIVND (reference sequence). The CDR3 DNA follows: TGTGCCAGCCTGGGACGGCCGGGACTAGCGGGAGTAACAGATACGCAGTATTTT. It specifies CASLGRPGLAGVTDTQYF.

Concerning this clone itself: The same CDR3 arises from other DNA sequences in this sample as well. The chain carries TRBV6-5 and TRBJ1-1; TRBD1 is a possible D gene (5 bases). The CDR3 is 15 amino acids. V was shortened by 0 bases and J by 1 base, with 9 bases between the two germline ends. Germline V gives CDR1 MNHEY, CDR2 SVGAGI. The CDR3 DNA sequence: TGTGCCAGCAGTTACTCGGGACCCTCGAACACTGAAGCTTTCTTT. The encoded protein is CASSYSGPSNTEAFF.

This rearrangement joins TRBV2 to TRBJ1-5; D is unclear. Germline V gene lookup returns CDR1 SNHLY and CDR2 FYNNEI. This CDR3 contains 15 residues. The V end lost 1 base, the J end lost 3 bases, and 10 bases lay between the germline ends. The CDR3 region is CASSEGGNSNQPQHF. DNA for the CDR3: TGTGCCAGCAGTGAAGGGGGAAATTCCAATCAGCCCCAGCATTTT.

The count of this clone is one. CDR3 sequence (DNA): TGTGCCAGCAGTGACAGTAGCGGGAGAGGTACCGGGGAGCTGTTTTTT. This gives the protein CASSDSSGRGTGELFF. The chain combines TRBV6-4 with TRBJ2-2; 9 bases fit TRBD2. Germline V lookup: CDR1 MRHNA, CDR2 SNTAGT. CDR3 size: 16 residues. The V and J ends lost 2 bases and 5 bases, in that order; junction bases with no gene match: 6.

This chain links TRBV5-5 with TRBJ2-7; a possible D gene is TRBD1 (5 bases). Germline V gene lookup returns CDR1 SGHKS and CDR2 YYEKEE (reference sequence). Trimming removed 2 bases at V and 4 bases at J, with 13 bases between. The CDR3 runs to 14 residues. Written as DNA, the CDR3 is TGTGCCAGCAGCTTCTGGGCAGGGAATTACGAGCAGTACTTC. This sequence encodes CASSFWAGNYEQYF.

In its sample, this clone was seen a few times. The CDR3 DNA is TGTGCCAGTAGTATGGGACAGGGTTATGAAGCTTTCTTT. Encoded protein: CASSMGQGYEAFF. The rearrangement links TRBV19 to TRBJ1-1, with 9 bases fitting TRBD1. V lost 3 bases, J lost 7 bases, and 3 bases stayed unmatched. This CDR3 region has 13 residues. The V gene's germline CDR1 is LNHDA and CDR2 SQIVND (reference sequence).

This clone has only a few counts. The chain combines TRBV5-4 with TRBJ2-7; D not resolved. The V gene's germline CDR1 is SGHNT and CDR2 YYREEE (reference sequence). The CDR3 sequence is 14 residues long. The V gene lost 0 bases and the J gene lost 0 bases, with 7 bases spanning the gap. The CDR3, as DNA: TGTGCCAGCAGCTTGGACTACAGCTCCTACGAGCAGTACTTC. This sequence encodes CASSLDYSSYEQYF.

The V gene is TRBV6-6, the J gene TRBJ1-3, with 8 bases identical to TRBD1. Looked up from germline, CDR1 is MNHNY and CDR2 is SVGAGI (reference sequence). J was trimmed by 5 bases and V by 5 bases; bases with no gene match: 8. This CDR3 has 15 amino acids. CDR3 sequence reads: CASSTGQEWRNTIYF. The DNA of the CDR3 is TGTGCCAGCAGTACGGGACAGGAATGGCGAAACACCATATATTTT.

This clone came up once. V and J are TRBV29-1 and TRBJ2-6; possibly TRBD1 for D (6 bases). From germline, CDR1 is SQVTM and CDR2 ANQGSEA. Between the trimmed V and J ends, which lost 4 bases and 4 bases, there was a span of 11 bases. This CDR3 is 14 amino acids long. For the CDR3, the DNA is TGCAGCGTTGTAGGGGGTGTGGGGGCCAACGTCCTGACTTTC. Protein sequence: CSVVGGVGANVLTF.

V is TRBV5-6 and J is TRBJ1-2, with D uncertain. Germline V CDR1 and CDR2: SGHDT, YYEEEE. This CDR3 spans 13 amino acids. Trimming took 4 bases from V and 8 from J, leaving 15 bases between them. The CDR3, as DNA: TGTGCCAGCAGCCCGACCTCCCCTAGGGGCTACACCTTC. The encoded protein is CASSPTSPRGYTF.

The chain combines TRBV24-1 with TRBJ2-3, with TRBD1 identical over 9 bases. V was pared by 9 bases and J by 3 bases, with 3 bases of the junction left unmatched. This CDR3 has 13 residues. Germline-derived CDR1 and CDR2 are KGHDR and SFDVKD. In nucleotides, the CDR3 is TGTGCCACCGCGGACAGGGGAACAGATACGCAGTATTTT. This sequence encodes CATADRGTDTQYF.

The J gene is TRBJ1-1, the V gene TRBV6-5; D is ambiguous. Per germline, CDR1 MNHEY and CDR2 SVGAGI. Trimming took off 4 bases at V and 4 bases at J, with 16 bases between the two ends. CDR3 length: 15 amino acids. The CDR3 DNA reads TGTGCCAGCAGTTCCGAGACCCCAAGGACCACTGAAGCTTTCTTT. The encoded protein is CASSSETPRTTEAFF.

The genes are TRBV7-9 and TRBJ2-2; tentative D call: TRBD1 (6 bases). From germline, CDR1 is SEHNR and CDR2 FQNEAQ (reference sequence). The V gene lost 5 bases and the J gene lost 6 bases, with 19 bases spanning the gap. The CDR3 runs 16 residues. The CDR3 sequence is CASSTDRHRVAGELFF. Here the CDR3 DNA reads TGTGCCAGCAGCACCGATCGTCACAGGGTGGCCGGGGAGCTGTTTTTT.

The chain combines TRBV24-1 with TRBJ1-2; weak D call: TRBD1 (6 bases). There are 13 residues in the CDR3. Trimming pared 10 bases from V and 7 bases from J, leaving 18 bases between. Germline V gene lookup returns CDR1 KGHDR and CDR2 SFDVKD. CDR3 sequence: CATAIGGIAGYTF. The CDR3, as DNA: TGTGCCACTGCCATAGGGGGGATCGCTGGCTACACCTTC.